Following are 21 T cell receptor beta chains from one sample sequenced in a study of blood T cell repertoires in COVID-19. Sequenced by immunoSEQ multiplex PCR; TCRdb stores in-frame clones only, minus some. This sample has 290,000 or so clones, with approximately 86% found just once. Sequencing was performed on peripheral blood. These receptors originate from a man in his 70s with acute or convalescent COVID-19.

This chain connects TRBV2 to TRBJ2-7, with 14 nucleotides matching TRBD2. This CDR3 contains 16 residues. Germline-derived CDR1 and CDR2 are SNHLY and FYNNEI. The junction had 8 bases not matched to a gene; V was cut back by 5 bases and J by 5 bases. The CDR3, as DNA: TGTGCCAGCAGTAACCTTTTGGGACTAGCGGGAGACGAGCAGTACTTC. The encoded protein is CASSNLLGLAGDEQYF.

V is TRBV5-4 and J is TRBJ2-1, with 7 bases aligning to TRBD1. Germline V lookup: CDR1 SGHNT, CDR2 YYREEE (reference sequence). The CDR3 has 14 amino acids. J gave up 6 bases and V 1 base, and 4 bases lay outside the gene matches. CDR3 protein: CASSLIRGSNEQFF. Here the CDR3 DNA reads TGTGCCAGCAGCTTGATCAGGGGGAGCAATGAGCAGTTCTTC.

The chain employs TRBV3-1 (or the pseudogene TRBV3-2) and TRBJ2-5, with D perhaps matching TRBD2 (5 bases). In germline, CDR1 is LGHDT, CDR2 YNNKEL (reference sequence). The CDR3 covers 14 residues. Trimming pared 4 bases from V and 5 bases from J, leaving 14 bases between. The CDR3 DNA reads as TGTGCCAGCAGCCCAACAGCGGTCGCGGAGACCCAGTACTTC. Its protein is CASSPTAVAETQYF.

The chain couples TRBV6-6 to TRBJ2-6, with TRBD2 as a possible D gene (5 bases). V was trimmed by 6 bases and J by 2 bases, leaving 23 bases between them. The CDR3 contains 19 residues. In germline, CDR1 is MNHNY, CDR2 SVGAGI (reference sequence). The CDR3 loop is CASSFTLPLVGAGANVLTF. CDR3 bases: TGTGCCAGCAGCTTCACGCTCCCCCTTGTGGGAGCTGGGGCCAACGTCCTGACTTTC.

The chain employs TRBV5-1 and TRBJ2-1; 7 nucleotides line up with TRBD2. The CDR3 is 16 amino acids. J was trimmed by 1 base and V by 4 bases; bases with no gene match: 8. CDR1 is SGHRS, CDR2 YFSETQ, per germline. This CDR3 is CASSLTGTTSYNEQFF. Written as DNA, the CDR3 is TGCGCCAGCAGCCTAACCGGGACTACATCCTACAATGAGCAGTTCTTC.

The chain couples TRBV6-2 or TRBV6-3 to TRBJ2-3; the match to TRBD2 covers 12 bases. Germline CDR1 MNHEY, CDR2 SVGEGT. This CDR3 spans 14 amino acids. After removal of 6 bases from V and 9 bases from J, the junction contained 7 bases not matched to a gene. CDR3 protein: CASSAAGTSGTQYF. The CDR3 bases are TGTGCCAGCAGCGCCGCCGGGACTAGCGGGACGCAGTATTTT.

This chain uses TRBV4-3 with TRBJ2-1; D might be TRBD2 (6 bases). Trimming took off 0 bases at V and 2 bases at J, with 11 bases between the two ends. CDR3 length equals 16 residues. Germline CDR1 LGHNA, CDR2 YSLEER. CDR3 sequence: CASSQEGREPYNEQFF. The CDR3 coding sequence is TGCGCCAGCAGCCAAGAGGGGCGGGAACCCTACAATGAGCAGTTCTTC.

The CDR3 bases are TGTGCCAGCAGCCCGGGACAGAGCTCCTACGAGCAGTACTTC. Translation: CASSPGQSSYEQYF. V and J are TRBV6-5 and TRBJ2-7, with TRBD1 identical over 7 bases. Losses at the gene ends were 6 bases for V and 0 bases for J; bases not matched to a gene: 5. The germline gives CDR1 MNHEY, CDR2 SVGAGI. The CDR3 is 14 amino acids.

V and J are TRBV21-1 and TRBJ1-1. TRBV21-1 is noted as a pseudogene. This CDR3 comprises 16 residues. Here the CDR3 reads CASSHISYGVNTEAFF. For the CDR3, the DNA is TGTGCCAGCAGTCACATCTCATACGGGGTGAACACTGAAGCTTTCTTT.

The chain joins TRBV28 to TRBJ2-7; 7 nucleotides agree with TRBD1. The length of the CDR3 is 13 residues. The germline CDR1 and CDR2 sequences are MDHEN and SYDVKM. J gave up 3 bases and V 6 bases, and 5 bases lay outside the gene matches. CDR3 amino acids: CASRRQGGYEQYF. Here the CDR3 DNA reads TGTGCCAGCAGGAGACAGGGTGGCTACGAGCAGTACTTC.

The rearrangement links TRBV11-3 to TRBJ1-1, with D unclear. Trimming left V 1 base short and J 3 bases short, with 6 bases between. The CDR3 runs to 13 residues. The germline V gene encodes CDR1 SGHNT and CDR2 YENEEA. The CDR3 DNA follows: TGTGCCAGCAGCTTAGTCCGGGACACTGAAGCTTTCTTT. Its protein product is CASSLVRDTEAFF.

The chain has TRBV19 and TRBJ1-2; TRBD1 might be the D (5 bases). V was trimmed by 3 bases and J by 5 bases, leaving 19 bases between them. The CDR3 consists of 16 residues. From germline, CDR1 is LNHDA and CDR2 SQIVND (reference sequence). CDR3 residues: CASSIMTGAGQYGYTF. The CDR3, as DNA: TGTGCCAGTAGTATCATGACTGGGGCAGGACAATATGGCTACACCTTC.

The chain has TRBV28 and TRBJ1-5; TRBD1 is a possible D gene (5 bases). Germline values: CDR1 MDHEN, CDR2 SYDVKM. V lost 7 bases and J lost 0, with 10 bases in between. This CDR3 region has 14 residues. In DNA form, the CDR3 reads TGTGCCAGCAACACAGGAACTAGCAATCAGCCCCAGCATTTT. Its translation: CASNTGTSNQPQHF. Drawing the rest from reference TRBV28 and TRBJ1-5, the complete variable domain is DVKVTQSSRYLVKRTGEKVFLECVQDMDHENMFWYRQDPGLGLRLIYFSYDVKMKEKGDIPEGYSVSREKKERFSLILESASTNQTSMYLCASNTGTSNQPQHFGDGTRLSIL.

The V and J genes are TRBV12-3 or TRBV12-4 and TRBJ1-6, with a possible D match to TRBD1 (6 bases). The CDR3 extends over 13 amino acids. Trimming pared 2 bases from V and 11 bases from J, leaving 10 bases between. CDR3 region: CASSLKGETPLHF. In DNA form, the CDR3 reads TGTGCCAGCAGTTTAAAGGGGGAGACACCCCTCCACTTT.

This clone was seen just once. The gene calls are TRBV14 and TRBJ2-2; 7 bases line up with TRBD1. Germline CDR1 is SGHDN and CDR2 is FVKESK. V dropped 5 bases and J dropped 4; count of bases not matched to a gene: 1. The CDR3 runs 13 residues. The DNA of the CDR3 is TGTGCCAGCAGCAAGGGGGCCACCGGGGAGCTGTTTTTT. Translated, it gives CASSKGATGELFF. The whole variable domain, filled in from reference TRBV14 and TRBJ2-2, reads EAGVTQFPSHSVIEKGQTVTLRCDPISGHDNLYWYRRVMGKEIKFLLHFVKESKQDESGMPNNRFLAERTGGTYSTLKVQPAELEDSGVYFCASSKGATGELFFGEGSRLTVL.

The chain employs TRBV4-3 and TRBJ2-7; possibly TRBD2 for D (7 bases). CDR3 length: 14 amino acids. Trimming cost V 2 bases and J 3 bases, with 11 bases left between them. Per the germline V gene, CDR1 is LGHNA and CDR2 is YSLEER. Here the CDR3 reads CASSQRGGSYEQYF. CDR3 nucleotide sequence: TGCGCCAGCAGCCAAAGGGGGGGCAGCTACGAGCAGTACTTC.

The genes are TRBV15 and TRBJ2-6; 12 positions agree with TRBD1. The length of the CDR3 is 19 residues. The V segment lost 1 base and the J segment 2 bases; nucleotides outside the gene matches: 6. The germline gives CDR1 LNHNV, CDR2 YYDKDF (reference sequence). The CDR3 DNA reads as TGTGCCACCAGCAGAGGCCCCGGGACAGGGGGCGCTGGGGCCAACGTCCTGACTTTC. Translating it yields CATSRGPGTGGAGANVLTF.

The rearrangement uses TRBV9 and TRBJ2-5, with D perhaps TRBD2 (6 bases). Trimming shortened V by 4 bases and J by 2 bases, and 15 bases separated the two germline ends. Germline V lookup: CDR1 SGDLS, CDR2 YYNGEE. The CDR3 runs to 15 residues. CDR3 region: CASSKRHGGQETQYF. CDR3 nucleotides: TGTGCCAGCAGCAAACGACACGGAGGGCAAGAGACCCAGTACTTC. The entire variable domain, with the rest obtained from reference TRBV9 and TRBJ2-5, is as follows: DSGVTQTPKHLITATGQRVTLRCSPRSGDLSVYWYQQSLDQGLQFLIQYYNGEERAKGNILERFSAQQFPDLHSELNLSSLELGDSALYFCASSKRHGGQETQYFGPGTRLLVL.

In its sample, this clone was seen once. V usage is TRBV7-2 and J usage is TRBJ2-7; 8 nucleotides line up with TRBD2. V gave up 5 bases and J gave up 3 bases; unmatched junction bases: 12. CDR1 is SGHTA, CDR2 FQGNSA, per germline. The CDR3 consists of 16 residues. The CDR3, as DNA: TGTGCCAGCAGCCCAGGTGGGACTAGTTGGGTCTACGAGCAGTACTTC. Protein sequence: CASSPGGTSWVYEQYF.

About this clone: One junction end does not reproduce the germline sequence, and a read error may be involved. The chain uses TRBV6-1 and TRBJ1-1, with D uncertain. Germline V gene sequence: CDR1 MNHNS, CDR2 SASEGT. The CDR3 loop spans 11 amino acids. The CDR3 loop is CASSEALIGVF. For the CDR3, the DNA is TGTGCCAGCAGTGAAGCACTTATCGGAGTCTTT.

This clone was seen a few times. CDR3 sequence: CATSDPRQASNEQFF. The CDR3 nucleotides read TGTGCCACCAGTGATCCCAGACAGGCCTCCAATGAGCAGTTCTTC. The genes are TRBV24-1 and TRBJ2-1; possibly TRBD1 for D (6 bases). This CDR3 is 15 amino acids long. CDR1 is KGHDR and CDR2 is SFDVKD in the germline V gene. The germline V and J ends were trimmed by 3 bases and 6 bases, with 14 bases remaining between them.